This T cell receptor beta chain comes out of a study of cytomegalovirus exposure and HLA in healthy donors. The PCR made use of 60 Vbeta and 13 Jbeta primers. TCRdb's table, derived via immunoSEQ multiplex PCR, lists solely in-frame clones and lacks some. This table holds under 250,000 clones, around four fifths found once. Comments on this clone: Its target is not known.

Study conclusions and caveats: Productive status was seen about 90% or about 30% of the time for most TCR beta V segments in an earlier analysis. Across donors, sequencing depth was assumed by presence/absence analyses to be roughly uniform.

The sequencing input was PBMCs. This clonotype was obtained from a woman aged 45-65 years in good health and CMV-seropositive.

The CDR3 sequence is CASSRQGLRETQYF. The DNA for the CDR3 is TGCGCCAGCAGCCGACAGGGGTTGAGAGAGACCCAGTACTTC. The chain employs TRBV5-1 and TRBJ2-5; 8 bases fit TRBD1. The CDR3 is 14 amino acids. The J segment lost 4 bases and the V segment lost 4 bases, leaving 6 bases of the junction unmatched. The germline V gene encodes CDR1 SGHRS and CDR2 YFSETQ. The full variable domain, rest sourced from reference TRBV5-1 and TRBJ2-5, is KAGVTQTPRYLIKTRGQQVTLSCSPISGHRSVSWYQQTPGQGLQFLFEYFSETQRNKGNFPGRFSGRQFSNSRSEMNVSTLELGDSALYLCASSRQGLRETQYFGPGTRLLVL.